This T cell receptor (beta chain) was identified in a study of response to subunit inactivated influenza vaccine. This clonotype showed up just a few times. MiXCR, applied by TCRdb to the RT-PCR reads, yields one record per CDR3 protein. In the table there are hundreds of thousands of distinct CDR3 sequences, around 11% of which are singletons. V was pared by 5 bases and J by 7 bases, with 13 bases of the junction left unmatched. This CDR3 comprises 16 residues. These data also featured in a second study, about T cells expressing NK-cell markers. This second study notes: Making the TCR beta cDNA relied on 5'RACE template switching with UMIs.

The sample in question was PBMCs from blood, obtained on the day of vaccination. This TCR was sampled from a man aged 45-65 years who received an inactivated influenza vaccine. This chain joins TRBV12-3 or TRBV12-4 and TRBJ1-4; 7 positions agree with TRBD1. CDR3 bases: TGTGCCAGCAGTCTCTCGCCCGGGACAGCGGTTGAAAAACTGTTTTTT. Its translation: CASSLSPGTAVEKLFF.